This T cell receptor beta chain was profiled in a study of blood T cell repertoires in COVID-19. Across the whole study: Material from acute and convalescent COVID-19 was sourced from the United States, Italy and Spain. In each case, the material was cDNA or gDNA derived from T cells, B-cell-depleted T cells, or PBMCs.

Trimming cost V 4 bases and J 0 bases, with 7 bases left between them. CDR3 length: 14 residues. CDR1 is LNHDA, CDR2 SQIVND, per germline (reference sequence). TCRdb's copy holds only in-frame clones and misses some; the assay was immunoSEQ multiplex PCR. The table records about 220,000 clones, over 75% of them present only once. The sequenced sample consisted of peripheral blood. The chain couples TRBV19 to TRBJ1-5; D gene ambiguous. This receptor was taken from a man aged 35-49 years with active or convalescent COVID-19. In DNA, the CDR3 is TGTGCCAGTAGTACGGTTCATAGCAATCAGCCCCAGCATTTT. It translates to CASSTVHSNQPQHF.